These T cell receptor beta chains were read from a single sample in a study of Ad26.COV2.S vaccination and SARS-CoV-2 variants. Profiled with immunoSEQ multiplex PCR; TCRdb holds only in-frame clones, not every one. The repertoire has 300,000 to 400,000 clones, around nine tenths of them found once; the top ten carry approximately 4.5%. Sequenced here: peripheral blood, sampled in a trial of Ad26.COV2.S vaccine versus placebo. The receptors were gathered from a person aged 18-65 years who received the Ad26.COV2.S COVID-19 vaccine or a placebo. CDR3s include the opening cysteine and the closing phenylalanine or tryptophan. A D gene is named only where the DNA matches it firmly. Clone size is not always given. Where it is, it says once, few, many or a class for expanded clones.

TRBV5-1	TRBJ1-2	.	.	CASSLVSGSYGYTF	TGCGCCAGCAGCTTGGTTTCAGGGAGCTATGGCTACACCTTC
TRBV29-1	TRBJ2-1	TRBD2	.	CSVEDSLAGVSSYNEQFF	TGCAGCGTTGAAGATAGCCTAGCGGGGGTGAGCTCCTACAATGAGCAGTTCTTC
TRBV19	TRBJ2-1	TRBD2	.	CASTLGRTSGGNNEQFF	TGTGCCAGTACCCTTGGCCGGACTAGCGGGGGTAACAATGAGCAGTTCTTC
TRBV28	TRBJ2-1	TRBD2	few	CASTSAGDRFF	TGTGCCAGCACCTCCGCGGGAGATAGGTTCTTC
TRBV4-3	TRBJ1-2	.	.	CASSQRAGVDGYTF	TGCGCCAGCAGCCAAAGGGCTGGGGTCGATGGCTACACCTTC
TRBV5-5	TRBJ1-3	TRBD1	.	CASSLSGQGYGNTIYF	TGTGCCAGCAGCTTGTCGGGACAGGGGTACGGAAACACCATATATTTT
TRBV7-8	TRBJ2-1	.	.	CASSTGDSYNEQFF	TGTGCCAGCAGCACGGGGGACAGTTACAATGAGCAGTTCTTC
TRBV19	TRBJ1-5	TRBD1	.	CASSTRQGARGQPQHF	TGTGCCAGTAGTACCCGACAGGGGGCGCGAGGTCAGCCCCAGCATTTT
TRBV3-1/TRBV3-2	TRBJ2-6	.	.	CASTGRGRGANVLTF	TGTGCCAGCACGGGGCGGGGGCGTGGGGCCAACGTCCTGACTTTC
TRBV6-4	TRBJ2-7	TRBD2	.	CASSDGRGAQVSNEQYF	TGTGCCAGCAGTGACGGGCGGGGGGCGCAGGTTTCAAACGAGCAGTACTTC
TRBV15	TRBJ2-5	TRBD2	.	CATSRGSGAGETQYF	TGTGCCACCAGCAGAGGTAGCGGGGCGGGAGAGACCCAGTACTTC
TRBV5-1	TRBJ2-7	.	.	CASSLALSSYEQYF	TGCGCCAGCAGCTTGGCCCTCAGCTCCTACGAGCAGTACTTC
TRBV14	TRBJ1-3	.	.	CASSPVGSGNTIYF	TGTGCCAGCAGCCCTGTGGGTTCTGGAAACACCATATATTTT
TRBV7-9	TRBJ1-3	.	many	CASSEGANTIYF	TGTGCCAGCAGTGAGGGAGCAAACACCATATATTTT
TRBV29-1	TRBJ2-1	TRBD1	.	CSVVSQGLYNEQFF	TGCAGCGTTGTTTCACAGGGGTTATACAATGAGCAGTTCTTC